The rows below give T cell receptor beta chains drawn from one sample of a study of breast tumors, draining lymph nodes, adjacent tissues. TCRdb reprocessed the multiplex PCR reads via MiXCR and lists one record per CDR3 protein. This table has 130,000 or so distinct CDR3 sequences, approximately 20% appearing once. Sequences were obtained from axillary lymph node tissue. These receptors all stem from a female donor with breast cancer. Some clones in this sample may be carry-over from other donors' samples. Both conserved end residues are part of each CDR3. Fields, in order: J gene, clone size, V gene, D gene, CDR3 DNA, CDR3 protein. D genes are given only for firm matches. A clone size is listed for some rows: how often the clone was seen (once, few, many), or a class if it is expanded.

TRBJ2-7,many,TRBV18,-,TGTGCCAGCTCACCACCGATGGGGGAGCAGTACTTC,CASSPPMGEQYF
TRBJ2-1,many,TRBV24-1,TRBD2,TGTGCCACCAGTGATTTATCTCCGGGACTAGCGGGAGGGCCCCGCAACTGCAATGAGCAGTTCTTC,CATSDLSPGLAGGPRNCNEQFF
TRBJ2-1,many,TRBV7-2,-,TGTGCCAGCAGCCCGTCCCGCGGTGAGCAGTTCTTC,CASSPSRGEQFF
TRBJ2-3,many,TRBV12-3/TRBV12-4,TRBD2,TGTGCCAGCAGTTTTGCTAGCGGGAGCTATACGCAGTATTTT,CASSFASGSYTQYF
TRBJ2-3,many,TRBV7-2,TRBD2,TGTGCCAGCAGCTCGACCGGGACTAGACTGACAGATACGCAGTATTTT,CASSSTGTRLTDTQYF
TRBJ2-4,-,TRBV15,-,TGTGCCACCAGCAGAGATCCCCAAGGGACCAAAAACATTCAGTACTTC,CATSRDPQGTKNIQYF
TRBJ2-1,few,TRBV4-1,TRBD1,TGCGCCAGCAGCCAAGATTGGACAGGGAGCAATGAGCAGTTCTTC,CASSQDWTGSNEQFF
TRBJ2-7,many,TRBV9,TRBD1,TGTGCCAGCAGCTACGGACAGGGGGGGTCCTACGAGCAGTACTTC,CASSYGQGGSYEQYF
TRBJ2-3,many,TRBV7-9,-,TGTGCCAGCAGCTTAGCCCCTGGTTGGACAGATACGCAGTATTTT,CASSLAPGWTDTQYF
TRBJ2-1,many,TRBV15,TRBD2,TGTGCCACCAGCCTAAGTCTCGGACTAGCGGGAGGATTGGTTAATGAGCAGTTCTTC,CATSLSLGLAGGLVNEQFF
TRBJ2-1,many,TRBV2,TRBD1,TGTGCCAGCCAGACAGGGTTCTACAATGAGCAGTTCTTC,CASQTGFYNEQFF
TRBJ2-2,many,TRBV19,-,TGTGCCAGTAGTATAGAGACTGCGAACACCGGGGAGCTGTTTTTT,CASSIETANTGELFF
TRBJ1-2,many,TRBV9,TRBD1,TGTGCCAGCAGCGTTACAGGGGGAGGCTATGGCTACACCTTC,CASSVTGGGYGYTF
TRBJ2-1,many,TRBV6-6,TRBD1,TGTGCCAGCAGTTCCTGGACAGGGGCGAGCGGGAAAAACTACAATGAGCAGTTCTTC,CASSSWTGASGKNYNEQFF
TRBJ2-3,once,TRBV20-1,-,TGCAGTGCTAGGGGTCTACTCTCCGGGCGGGTCGAGCAGTATTTT,CSARGLLSGRVEQYF
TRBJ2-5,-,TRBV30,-,TGTGCCTGGAGTCACAACCGGAAAGAGACCCAGTACTTC,CAWSHNRKETQYF
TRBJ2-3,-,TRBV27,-,TGTGCCAGCAGTCCAGATTTCGGAGATACGCAGTATTTT,CASSPDFGDTQYF
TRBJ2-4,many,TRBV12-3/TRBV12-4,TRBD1,TGTGCCAGCAGTAGCTACAGGGGTCCGGCCAAAAACATTCAGTACTTC,CASSSYRGPAKNIQYF
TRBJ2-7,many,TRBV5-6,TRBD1,TGTGCCAGCAGCTTGGTTTGGACAGGGGACTACGAGCAGTACTTC,CASSLVWTGDYEQYF
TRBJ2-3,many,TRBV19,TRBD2,TGTGCCAGTAGTGTATTGACTAGCGATACGCAGTATTTT,CASSVLTSDTQYF
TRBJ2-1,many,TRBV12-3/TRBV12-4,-,TGTGCCAGCACCATAAGGATAGGGTCCTACAATGAGCGGTTCTTC,CASTIRIGSYNERFF
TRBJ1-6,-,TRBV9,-,TGTGCCAGCAGCGTACGGCAGGGGCTAAATTCACCCCTCCACTTT,CASSVRQGLNSPLHF
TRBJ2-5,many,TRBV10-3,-,TGTGCCATCAGTGGGGCAGGGATCGGAGAGACCCAGTACTTC,CAISGAGIGETQYF
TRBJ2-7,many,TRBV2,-,TGTGCCAGCACCAAGGCCCTGAGCTCCTACGAGCAGTACTTC,CASTKALSSYEQYF
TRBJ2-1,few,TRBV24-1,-,TGTGCCACCAGCCAGACAGGTGTCATCATCGGTGAGCAGTTCTTC,CATSQTGVIIGEQFF
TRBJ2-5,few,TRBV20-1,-,TGCAGTGCTAGTAAATCGGAGACCCAGTACTTC,CSASKSETQYF
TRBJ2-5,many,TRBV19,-,TGTGCCAGTAGTATTAGGAGACAGCAAGAGACCCAGTACTTC,CASSIRRQQETQYF
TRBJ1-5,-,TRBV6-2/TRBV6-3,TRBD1,TGTGCCAGTGCCGGACAGGGCCTTAATCAGCCCCAGCATTTT,CASAGQGLNQPQHF
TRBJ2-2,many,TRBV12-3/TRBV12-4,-,TGTGCCAGCAGTTTAGCCGGACAAGCGAACACCGGGGAGCTGTTTTTT,CASSLAGQANTGELFF
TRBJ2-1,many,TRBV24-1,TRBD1,TGTGCCACCAGTGACAACAGGGGGACATCCTACAATGAGCAGTTCTTC,CATSDNRGTSYNEQFF
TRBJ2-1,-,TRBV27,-,TGTGCCAGCAGTTCCCCCCAGGCCGGCTCCTACAATGAGCAGTTCTTC,CASSSPQAGSYNEQFF
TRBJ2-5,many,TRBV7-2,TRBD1,TGTGCCAGCACCGGGACAGGGGCCCAAGAGACCCAGTACTTC,CASTGTGAQETQYF
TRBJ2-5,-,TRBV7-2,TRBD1,TGTGCCAGCAGCGCAGACAGGGGGCACCAAGAGACCCAGTACTTC,CASSADRGHQETQYF
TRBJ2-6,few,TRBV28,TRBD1,TGTGCCAGCAGTTCAGGGGGCAATGGGGCCAACGTCCTGACTTTC,CASSSGGNGANVLTF
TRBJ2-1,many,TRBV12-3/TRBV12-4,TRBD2,TGTGCCAGCAGTCGAACGCCGGGACTAGCGGACAATGAGCAGTTCTTC,CASSRTPGLADNEQFF
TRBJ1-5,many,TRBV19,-,TGTGCCAGTAATCAGGGGATGTATAGCAATCAGCCCCAGCATTTT,CASNQGMYSNQPQHF
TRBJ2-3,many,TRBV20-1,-,TGCAGTGCTCCGATAATGAGGACAGTAGCAGACACGCAGTATTTT,CSAPIMRTVADTQYF
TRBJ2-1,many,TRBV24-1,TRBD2,TGTGCCACCAGTGACGGACTAGCGGGGGCGTACAATGAGCAGTTCTTC,CATSDGLAGAYNEQFF
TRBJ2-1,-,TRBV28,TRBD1,TGTGCCAGCAGAGGGGCCACAGGGGGCGCCTACAATGAGCAGTTCTTC,CASRGATGGAYNEQFF
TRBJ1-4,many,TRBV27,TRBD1,TGTGCCAGCAGTATCACAGGGGCAACTAATGAAAAACTGTTTTTT,CASSITGATNEKLFF
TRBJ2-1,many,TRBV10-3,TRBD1,TGTGCCATCGGGACAGGGACCGATGAGCAGTTCTTC,CAIGTGTDEQFF
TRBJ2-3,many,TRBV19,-,TGTGCCAGTAGTATTACCAGATCAGATACGCAGTATTTT,CASSITRSDTQYF
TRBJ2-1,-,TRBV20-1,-,TGCAGTGCTAGAGTGTCAGGAATGGGGGTCAATGAGCAGTTCTTC,CSARVSGMGVNEQFF
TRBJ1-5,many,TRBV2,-,TGTGCCAGCAGTGAGGGGGGGCAGCCCCAGCATTTT,CASSEGGQPQHF
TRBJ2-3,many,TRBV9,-,TGTGCCAGCAGCGGACAGGGACTAAGCACAGATACGCAGTATTTT,CASSGQGLSTDTQYF
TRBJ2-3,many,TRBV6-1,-,TGTGCCAGCAGTGAGATACGCACAGATACGCAGTATTTT,CASSEIRTDTQYF
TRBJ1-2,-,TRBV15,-,TGTGCCACCAGCAGTAACATGATTAGCTACACCTTC,CATSSNMISYTF
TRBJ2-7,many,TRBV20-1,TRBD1,TGCAGTGCTAGGGGGACAGGGGGCAAATCGGCCTCCGAGCAGTACTTC,CSARGTGGKSASEQYF
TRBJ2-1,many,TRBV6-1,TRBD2,TGTGCCAGCAGTGAAGCCCTAGCGGTATACAATGAGCAGTTCTTC,CASSEALAVYNEQFF
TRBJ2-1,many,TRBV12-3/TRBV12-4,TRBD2,TGTGCCAGCAGGGCTAGCGGGAGCCGCAATGAGCAGTTCTTC,CASRASGSRNEQFF
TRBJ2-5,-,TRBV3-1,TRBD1,TGTGCCAGCACCGAAACCGGGACAGTACAAGAGACCCAGTACTTC,CASTETGTVQETQYF
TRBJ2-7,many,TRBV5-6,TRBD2,TGTGCCAGCAGCTGGCAAACTAGCGGGAGTAGGTACGAGCAGTACTTC,CASSWQTSGSRYEQYF